This is a list of T cell receptor beta chains from one sample in a study of blood T cell repertoires in COVID-19. Data came from immunoSEQ multiplex PCR; TCRdb stores just in-frame clones and leaves some out. In the table there are about 190,000 clones, 78% of which are singletons. Sample: peripheral blood. Every receptor here comes from a woman of 80 years or more with active or convalescent COVID-19. The CDR3 runs from the conserved cysteine through the conserved F or W. The order of the fields is J gene, D gene, clone size, V gene, CDR3 protein, CDR3 DNA. The D gene is left open where the match is weak. Size is stated for part of the rows, as once, few or many counts, or as a class when the clone is expanded.

>TRBJ2-3|-|-|TRBV6-5
CASLADGTDTQYF
TGTGCCAGCTTAGCCGACGGCACAGATACGCAGTATTTT
>TRBJ1-5|-|-|TRBV28
CASSSGPTLSNQPQHF
TGTGCCAGCAGTTCAGGCCCTACCCTGAGCAATCAGCCCCAGCATTTT
>TRBJ2-1|TRBD2|-|TRBV24-1
CATSDNTNLGGGVDNEQFF
TGTGCCACCAGTGATAACACCAACCTCGGTGGGGGGGTGGACAATGAGCAGTTCTTC
>TRBJ1-2|-|-|TRBV9
CASSAPGDYGYTF
TGTGCCAGCAGCGCCCCGGGGGACTATGGCTACACCTTC
>TRBJ2-2|TRBD2|few|TRBV7-2
CASSAGLAGGSSTGELFF
TGTGCCAGCAGCGCGGGACTAGCGGGGGGATCGTCCACCGGGGAGCTGTTTTTT
>TRBJ1-2|TRBD1|-|TRBV18
CASSPDRAYGYTF
TGTGCCAGCTCACCAGACAGGGCCTATGGCTACACCTTC
>TRBJ1-2|-|-|TRBV28
CASSPPGRVGGYTF
TGTGCCAGCAGCCCTCCGGGCAGGGTCGGTGGCTACACCTTC
>TRBJ1-3|-|-|TRBV7-9
CASSLGQVNGNTIYF
TGTGCCAGCAGCTTAGGGCAGGTCAATGGAAACACCATATATTTT
>TRBJ1-2|TRBD1|few|TRBV16
CASSQDRAYGYTF
TGTGCCAGCAGCCAGGACAGGGCCTATGGCTACACCTTC
>TRBJ1-2|TRBD1|-|TRBV4-1
CASSQDDRGGYGYTF
TGCGCCAGCAGCCAAGACGACAGGGGAGGGTATGGCTACACCTTC
>TRBJ1-6|TRBD1|-|TRBV5-1
CASSIVTGSFYNSPLHF
TGCGCCAGCAGCATAGTGACAGGGAGTTTTTATAATTCACCCCTCCACTTT
>TRBJ2-3|-|-|TRBV3-1/TRBV3-2
CASSQVGRGGRTDTQYF
TGTGCCAGCAGCCAAGTAGGTCGCGGGGGCAGGACAGATACGCAGTATTTT
>TRBJ2-2|TRBD2|-|TRBV5-6
CASSRRAGINTGELFF
TGTGCCAGCAGCCGCCGAGCGGGGATAAACACCGGGGAGCTGTTTTTT
>TRBJ2-4|TRBD1|-|TRBV2
CASSYDRVLGNIQYF
TGTGCCAGCAGCTATGACAGGGTTCTCGGAAACATTCAGTACTTC